This entry lists 27 T cell receptor beta chains sequenced from one sample in a study of Graves' ophthalmopathy and Graves' hyperthyroidism. Beta-chain TCR CDR3 regions were amplified from RNA transcripts. HTBI primers were used in a first-round RT-PCR, which preceded a second-round multiplex PCR. TCRdb fed the multiplex PCR reads into MiXCR, producing one record per CDR3 protein. This table holds more than 1,000,000 distinct CDR3 sequences, around a third found once. Sequencing was done on a sample of peripheral blood or thyroid tissue (not recorded which). All receptors derive from an adult man with Graves' hyperthyroidism.

Ten or more counts support this clonotype. The chain employs TRBV5-1 and TRBJ2-5; D is uncertain. Trimming shortened V by 3 bases and J by 5 bases, and 20 bases separated the two germline ends. CDR1 SGHRS and CDR2 YFSETQ come from the germline V gene. This CDR3 has 16 residues. The DNA for the CDR3 is TGCGCCAGCAGCTCAACTACCGCAGGAGTGCACGAGACCCAGTACTTC. Its translation: CASSSTTAGVHETQYF.

This clonotype came up many times. CDR3 in DNA: TGTGCCAGCAGCAACCGGGACAGCCTAGAGACCCAGTACTTC. Translated, it gives CASSNRDSLETQYF. V usage is TRBV7-9 and J usage is TRBJ2-5, with TRBD1 matching over 7 bases. This CDR3 is built from 14 residues. Trimming removed 5 bases from V and 4 bases from J; junction bases left unmatched: 7. CDR1 and CDR2 from the germline V gene are SEHNR and FQNEAQ (reference sequence).

This clonotype occurred many times. The CDR3: CASSQNGRAETQYF. CDR3 nucleotides: TGTGCCAGCAGCCAAAACGGGAGGGCAGAGACCCAGTACTTC. This chain links TRBV14 with TRBJ2-5; 8 positions match TRBD2. Germline CDR1 is SGHDN and CDR2 is FVKESK. The CDR3 is 14 residues long. Trimming removed 2 bases from V and 4 bases from J; junction bases left unmatched: 3.

This clonotype has at least ten counts. The chain combines TRBV24-1 with TRBJ1-6; D possibly corresponds to TRBD1 (6 bases). CDR1 and CDR2 (germline): KGHDR, SFDVKD. The CDR3 length is 14 residues. V was clipped by 6 bases and J by 5 bases, with 10 bases between them. CDR3 protein: CATSSGHNNSPLHF. For the CDR3, the DNA is TGTGCCACCAGTTCGGGACATAATAATTCACCCCTCCACTTT.

Comments on this clonotype: This may arise from a read error, as a much more abundant clone is one base away. The rearrangement uses TRBV5-1 and TRBJ2-7; the D is unclear. CDR1 and CDR2 from the germline V gene are SGHRS and YFSETQ. The CDR3 runs 13 residues. Trimming stripped 5 bases from V and 0 bases from J, with 9 bases between. The CDR3 sequence: CASRTHSSYEQYF. As DNA, the CDR3 is TGCGCCAGCAGGACTCACAGCTCCTACGAGCAGTACTTC.

A word on this clonotype: One end of the junction varies from germline; a read error may be responsible. CDR3 residues: CASSLGPRHF. The CDR3 nucleotides read TGTGCCAGCAGCTTGGGACCCCGGCATTTT. This chain connects TRBV12-3 or TRBV12-4 to TRBJ1-5; a weak D match, TRBD1 (5 bases). This CDR3 has 10 residues.

Worth noting for this clonotype: One junction end disagrees with the germline gene, perhaps due to a read error. The chain's CDR3 is CASSPPAGQSFGYTF. CDR3 bases: TGTGCCAGCAGCCCACCAGCCGGACAGAGCTTCGGCTACACTTTC. The rearrangement links TRBV12-3 or TRBV12-4 to TRBJ1-2, with D possibly matching TRBD1 (6 bases). CDR3 length: 15 amino acids.

There are many counts of this clonotype. The chain combines TRBV19 with TRBJ1-1, with a tentative D call TRBD1 (5 bases). CDR3 size: 15 residues. Germline V gene data show CDR1 as LNHDA and CDR2 as SQIVND (reference sequence). The germline V and J ends were trimmed by 6 bases and 5 bases, with 19 bases remaining between them. This CDR3 is CASSVWGETATEAFF. The CDR3 region has the DNA TGTGCCAGTAGCGTATGGGGGGAGACGGCAACTGAAGCTTTCTTT.

J is TRBJ2-7 and V is TRBV2, with TRBD1 matching 7 bases. The V and J ends lost 6 bases and 5 bases, in that order; junction bases with no gene match: 7. The CDR3 runs to 13 residues. Germline values: CDR1 SNHLY, CDR2 FYNNEI. DNA of the CDR3: TGTGCCAGCAGAACCACAGGGGAAGACGAGCAGTACTTC. Translation: CASRTTGEDEQYF.

V and J are TRBV7-9 and TRBJ1-5; tentatively, D is TRBD1 (5 bases). This CDR3 has 15 residues. Germline V lookup: CDR1 SEHNR, CDR2 FQNEAQ (reference sequence). Trimming removed 5 bases at V and 0 bases at J, with 11 bases between. The CDR3 reads CASSRDLSSNQPQHF. As DNA, the CDR3 is TGTGCCAGCAGCCGGGACCTGTCTAGCAATCAGCCCCAGCATTTT.

This clonotype showed up just a few times. The V gene is TRBV20-1, the J gene TRBJ1-2, with a tentative D call TRBD1 (5 bases). The length of the CDR3 is 14 residues. CDR1 is DFQATT, CDR2 SNEGSKA, per germline (reference sequence). Trimming stripped 1 base from V and 4 bases from J, with 13 bases between. CDR3 loop: CSARGSDSVYGYTF. CDR3 nucleotides: TGCAGTGCTAGAGGGAGCGACAGTGTCTATGGCTACACCTTC.

There are many counts of this clonotype. The chain recombines TRBV5-1 with TRBJ1-1; D gene unclear. CDR1 SGHRS and CDR2 YFSETQ come from the germline V gene. The CDR3 consists of 14 residues. Trimming left V 1 base short and J 4 bases short, with 11 bases between. The DNA of the CDR3 is TGCGCCAGCAGCTTGTTGGGGTTGTTCACTGAAGCTTTCTTT. Amino acids: CASSLLGLFTEAFF.

The chain is built from TRBV2 and TRBJ2-5; perhaps TRBD1 as D (7 bases). Per germline, CDR1 SNHLY and CDR2 FYNNEI. V lost 8 bases and J lost 5, with 21 bases in between. The CDR3 totals 15 residues. As DNA, the CDR3 is TGTGCCAGCTCACCAATTGGAGGGGGCGGGGAGACCCAGTACTTC. This gives the protein CASSPIGGGGETQYF.

V is TRBV7-3 and J is TRBJ2-7, with D tentatively TRBD1 or TRBD2 (5 bases each). The CDR3 covers 17 residues. Germline V gene sequence: CDR1 SGHTA, CDR2 FQGTGA. V was clipped by 4 bases and J by 2 bases, with 21 bases between them. CDR3 sequence: CASSSTAAGPIPYEQYF. In nucleotides, the CDR3 is TGTGCCAGCAGCTCTACAGCGGCAGGGCCGATCCCCTACGAGCAGTACTTC.

With regard to this clonotype: This could be a read error, since a much larger clone is one nucleotide away. V and J are TRBV7-6 and TRBJ2-7; D gene unclear. CDR1 and CDR2 (germline): SGHVS, FNYEAQ. With 4 bases removed from V and 7 bases from J, the gap between germline ends came to 17 bases. The CDR3 is 14 amino acids. The CDR3 coding sequence is TGTGCCAGCAGCTCATCGGTCTTATCCTCGGAGCAGTACTTC. Translated: CASSSSVLSSEQYF.

DNA of the CDR3: TGCAGCGTTTCCGGGACAGTCAGTGGCTACACCTTC. Translation: CSVSGTVSGYTF. The chain couples TRBV29-1 to TRBJ1-2, with 7 bases matching TRBD1. The V gene end was trimmed by 5 bases and the J gene end by 7 bases; junction bases not matched to a gene: 7. Germline CDR1 reads SQVTM; CDR2 reads ANQGSEA. CDR3 length: 12 residues.

This clonotype was seen ten or more times. V gene TRBV29-1 combines with J gene TRBJ1-4, with D hard to call. This CDR3 contains 12 residues. Germline-derived CDR1 and CDR2 are SQVTM and ANQGSEA. Trimming stripped 5 bases from V and 7 bases from J, with 11 bases between. The CDR3 loop is CSVQNSPEKLFF. As DNA, the CDR3 is TGCAGCGTTCAAAACTCTCCTGAAAAACTGTTTTTT.

At least ten counts were recorded for this clonotype. The chain joins TRBV7-8 to TRBJ2-7; 9 bases are shared with TRBD2. Germline V gene sequence: CDR1 SGHVS, CDR2 FQNEAQ. The CDR3 covers 12 residues. V dropped 10 bases and J dropped 6; count of bases not matched to a gene: 7. CDR3 sequence (DNA): TGTGCCATCCTTACAGCGGGAGGCGAGCAGTACTTC. Translation gives CAILTAGGEQYF.

In regard to this clonotype: Given the absence of the conserved phenylalanine or tryptophan at the CDR3 end, a read error is likely. The DNA is left out, because the CDR3 cannot be placed on it with certainty; the CDR3 is given as TCRdb lists it. The chain carries TRBV15 and TRBJ1-4; the table gives TRBD1 as D, unverified against the DNA. The CDR3 is made up of 8 amino acids, end residues included. Germline loops: CDR1 LNHNV, CDR2 YYDKDF (reference sequence). The CDR3 here is CATSRGGV.

Here the CDR3 reads CASLGPGSSYEQYF. The CDR3 DNA is TGTGCCAGCTTAGGGCCCGGAAGCTCCTACGAGCAGTACTTC. The chain combines TRBV25-1 with TRBJ2-7; D gene unclear. Trimming left V 8 bases short and J 0 bases short, with 14 bases between. The CDR3 runs to 14 residues. In germline, CDR1 is MGHDK, CDR2 SYGVNS.

This clonotype was counted only a few times. The chain couples TRBV6-5 to TRBJ2-5; tentatively, D is TRBD1 (6 bases). V dropped 5 bases and J dropped 4 bases, with 17 bases sitting between them. This CDR3 contains 15 residues. Germline V gene sequence: CDR1 MNHEY, CDR2 SVGAGI. The CDR3 region is CASSHDPDRRETQYF. CDR3 sequence (DNA): TGTGCCAGCAGTCACGACCCTGACAGGCGAGAGACCCAGTACTTC.

This clonotype occurred many times. The V call is TRBV12-3 or TRBV12-4, the J call TRBJ2-5; the match to TRBD1 covers 8 bases. The CDR3 loop spans 12 amino acids. J gave up 5 bases and V 9 bases, and 5 bases lay outside the gene matches. In DNA form, the CDR3 reads TGTGCCAGTAGATGGACAGGGGAGACCCAGTACTTC. Amino acid sequence: CASRWTGETQYF.

Remarks on this clonotype: The junction shows a germline mismatch at one end, possibly a read error. The CDR3 DNA follows: TGTGCCAGCAGTTACTCCAGAAGACTCGGGAGCTACGAGCAGTACTTC. Its protein product is CASSYSRRLGSYEQYF. The chain recombines TRBV10-3 with TRBJ2-7; a weak D match, TRBD2 (6 bases). Per the germline V gene, CDR1 is ENHRY and CDR2 is SYGVKD. The CDR3 runs to 16 residues.

V is TRBV7-8 and J is TRBJ1-5; D remains unclear. Germline CDR1 is SGHVS and CDR2 is FQNEAQ. CDR3 length: 11 amino acids. V dropped 8 bases and J dropped 6 bases, with 8 bases sitting between them. CDR3 region: CASQPGQPQHF. Written as DNA, the CDR3 is TGTGCCAGCCAGCCGGGTCAGCCCCAGCATTTT.

Many counts were recorded for this clonotype. The V and J genes are TRBV10-2 and TRBJ1-5, with 8 nucleotides matching TRBD1. Germline lookup yields CDR1 WSHSY and CDR2 SAAADI. Losses at the gene ends were 6 bases for V and 7 bases for J; bases not matched to a gene: 5. The CDR3 is made up of 13 amino acids. For the CDR3, the DNA is TGCGCCAGCAGGGCCAGGGGGCGGCAGCCCCAGCATTTT. Protein: CASRARGRQPQHF.

This chain connects TRBV12-3 or TRBV12-4 to TRBJ2-2, with D perhaps matching TRBD2 (6 bases). CDR3 length equals 14 residues. V was cut by 8 bases and J by 7 bases, with 17 bases left in between. CDR3: CASGSGGVYGELFF. CDR3 sequence (DNA): TGTGCCAGCGGTTCAGGAGGGGTTTACGGGGAGCTGTTTTTT.

This clonotype was detected many times. V usage is TRBV19 and J usage is TRBJ1-2; 7 nucleotides match TRBD1. The CDR3 loop spans 13 amino acids. V was clipped by 1 base and J by 7 bases; unmatched bases: 3. Germline CDR1 and CDR2: LNHDA and SQIVND (reference sequence). For the CDR3, the DNA is TGTGCCAGTAGTATAGGAGGGGGCCGTGGCTACACCTTC. Protein product: CASSIGGGRGYTF.